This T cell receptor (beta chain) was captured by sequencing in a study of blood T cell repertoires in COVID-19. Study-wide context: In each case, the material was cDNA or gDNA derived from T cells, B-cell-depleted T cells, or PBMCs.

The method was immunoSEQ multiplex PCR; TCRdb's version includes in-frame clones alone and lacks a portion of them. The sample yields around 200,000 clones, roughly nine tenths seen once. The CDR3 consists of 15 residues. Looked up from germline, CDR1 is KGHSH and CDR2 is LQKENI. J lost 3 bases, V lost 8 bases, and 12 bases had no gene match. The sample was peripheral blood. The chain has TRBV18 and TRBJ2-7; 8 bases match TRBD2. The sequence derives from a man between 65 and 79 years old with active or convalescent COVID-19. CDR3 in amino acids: CASAGETSENYEQYF. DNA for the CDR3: TGTGCCAGCGCGGGGGAGACTAGCGAGAACTACGAGCAGTACTTC.